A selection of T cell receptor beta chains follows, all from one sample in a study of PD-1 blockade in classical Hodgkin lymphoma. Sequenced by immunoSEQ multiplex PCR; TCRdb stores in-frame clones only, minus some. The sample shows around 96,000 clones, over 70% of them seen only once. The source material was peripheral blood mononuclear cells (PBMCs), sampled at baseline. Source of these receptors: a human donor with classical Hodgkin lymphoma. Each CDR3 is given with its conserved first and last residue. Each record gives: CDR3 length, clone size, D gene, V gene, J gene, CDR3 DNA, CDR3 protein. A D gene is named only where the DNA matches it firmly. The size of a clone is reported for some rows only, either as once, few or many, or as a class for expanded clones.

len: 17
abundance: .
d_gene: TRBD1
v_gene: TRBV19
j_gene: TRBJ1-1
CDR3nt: TGTGCCAGTAGTATAGTGGGGCAGGGGGGAGCGAACACTGAAGCTTTCTTT
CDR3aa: CASSIVGQGGANTEAFF

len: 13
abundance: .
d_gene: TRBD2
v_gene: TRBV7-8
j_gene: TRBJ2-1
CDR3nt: TGTGCCAGCAGCTCCGGGACTACCAATGAGCAGTTCTTC
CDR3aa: CASSSGTTNEQFF

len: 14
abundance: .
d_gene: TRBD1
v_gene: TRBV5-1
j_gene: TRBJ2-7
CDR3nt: TGCGCCAGCAGCCCCCTGACAGGGGGCGACGAGCAGTACTTC
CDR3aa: CASSPLTGGDEQYF

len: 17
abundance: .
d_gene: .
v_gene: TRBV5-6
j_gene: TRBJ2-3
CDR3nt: TGTGCCAGCAGCTTTATCCCGCGGACCAGGGGCGCAGATACGCAGTATTTT
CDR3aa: CASSFIPRTRGADTQYF

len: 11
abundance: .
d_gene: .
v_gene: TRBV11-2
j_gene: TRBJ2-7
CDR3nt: TGTGCCAGCAGCCCGACTGGCACCCAGTACTTC
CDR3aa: CASSPTGTQYF

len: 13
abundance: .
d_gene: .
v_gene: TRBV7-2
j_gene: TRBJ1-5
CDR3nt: TGTGCCAGCAGCTTAAGGAATGGGGTGCCCCAGCATTTT
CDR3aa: CASSLRNGVPQHF

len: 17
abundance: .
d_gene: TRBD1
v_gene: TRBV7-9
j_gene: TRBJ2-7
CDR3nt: TGTGCCAGCAGCTTAGCCCAACAGGGGGCCGGTTCCTACGAGCAGTACTTC
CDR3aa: CASSLAQQGAGSYEQYF

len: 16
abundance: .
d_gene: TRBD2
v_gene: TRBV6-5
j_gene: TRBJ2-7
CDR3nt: TGTGCCAGCAGTTTGGGAGGGCTAGCGGGAGGGTACGAGCAGTACTTC
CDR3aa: CASSLGGLAGGYEQYF

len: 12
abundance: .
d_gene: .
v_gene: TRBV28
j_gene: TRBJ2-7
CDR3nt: TGTGCCAGCAGTTCGTATTCCTACGAGCAGTACTTC
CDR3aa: CASSSYSYEQYF

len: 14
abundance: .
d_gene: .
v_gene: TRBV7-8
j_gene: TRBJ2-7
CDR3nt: TGTGCCAGCAGCCCTCGGGACGACTCCTACGAGCAGTACTTC
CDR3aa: CASSPRDDSYEQYF

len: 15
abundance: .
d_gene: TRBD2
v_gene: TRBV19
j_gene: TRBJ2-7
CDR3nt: TGTGCCAGTAGTATGACTAGCGGGAGATATGGCGAGCAGTACTTC
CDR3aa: CASSMTSGRYGEQYF

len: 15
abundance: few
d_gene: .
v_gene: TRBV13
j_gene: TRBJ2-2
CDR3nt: TGTGCCAGCAGCTCCACGGGGACGAGAACCGGGGAGCTGTTTTTT
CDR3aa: CASSSTGTRTGELFF

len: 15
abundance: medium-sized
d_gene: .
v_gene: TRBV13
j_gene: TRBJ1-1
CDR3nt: TGTGCCAGCAGCTTCGGGGATGGTAAGAACACTGAAGCTTTCTTT
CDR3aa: CASSFGDGKNTEAFF

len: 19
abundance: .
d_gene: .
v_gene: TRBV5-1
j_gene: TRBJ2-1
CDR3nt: TGCGCCAGCAGCTTGGTTTGGACCCTTACCCTAAGCTCCTACAATGAGCAGTTCTTC
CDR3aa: CASSLVWTLTLSSYNEQFF

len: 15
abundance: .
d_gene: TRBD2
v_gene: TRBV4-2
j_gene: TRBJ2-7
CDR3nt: TGTGCCAGCAGCCACCCCGGGACTAGCTCCTACGAGCAGTACTTC
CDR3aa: CASSHPGTSSYEQYF

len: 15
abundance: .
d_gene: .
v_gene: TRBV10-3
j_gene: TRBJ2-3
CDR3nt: TGTGCCATCAGTGACACGGCGCTAGGGTCAGATACGCAGTATTTT
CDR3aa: CAISDTALGSDTQYF

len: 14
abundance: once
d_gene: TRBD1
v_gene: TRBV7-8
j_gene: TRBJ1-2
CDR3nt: TGTGCCAGCAGCCCCCAGGGGGGAGCCTATGGCTACACCTTC
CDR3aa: CASSPQGGAYGYTF

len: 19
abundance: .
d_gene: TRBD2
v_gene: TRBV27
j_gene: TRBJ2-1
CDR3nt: TGTGCCAGCAGCCAGGGACTAGCGGGCCCCCGGAACTCCTACAATGAGCAGTTCTTC
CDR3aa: CASSQGLAGPRNSYNEQFF

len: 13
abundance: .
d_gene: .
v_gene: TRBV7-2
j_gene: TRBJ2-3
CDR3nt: TGTGCCAGCAGCATTTTAGGGGCGGATACGCAGTATTTT
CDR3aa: CASSILGADTQYF

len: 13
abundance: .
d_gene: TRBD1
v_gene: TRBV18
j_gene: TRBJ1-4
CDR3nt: TGTGCCAGCTCACCCACAGGGGGCGAAAAACTGTTTTTT
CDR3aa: CASSPTGGEKLFF

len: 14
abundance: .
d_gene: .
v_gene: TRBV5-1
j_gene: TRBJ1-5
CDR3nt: TGCGCCAGCAGCTTGCTGGGTTTGGATCAGCCCCAGCATTTT
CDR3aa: CASSLLGLDQPQHF

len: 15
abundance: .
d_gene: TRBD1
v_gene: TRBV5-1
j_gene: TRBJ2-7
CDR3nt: TGCGCCAGCAGCTCGTCCGGGACAGGGGTGTACGAGCAGTACTTC
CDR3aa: CASSSSGTGVYEQYF

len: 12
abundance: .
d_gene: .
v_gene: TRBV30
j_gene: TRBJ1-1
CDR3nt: TGTGCCTGGAGTTCAGGGAACACTGAAGCTTTCTTT
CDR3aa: CAWSSGNTEAFF

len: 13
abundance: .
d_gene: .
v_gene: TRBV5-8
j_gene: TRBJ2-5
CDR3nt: TGTGCCAGCAGCTCCCGTACCGGGTTGTCCCAGTACTTC
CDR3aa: CASSSRTGLSQYF

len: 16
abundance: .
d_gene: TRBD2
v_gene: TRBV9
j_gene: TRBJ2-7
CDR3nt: TGTGCCAGCAGCGTAGGGGATAGCGGGGGTACCTACGAGCAGTACTTC
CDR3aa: CASSVGDSGGTYEQYF

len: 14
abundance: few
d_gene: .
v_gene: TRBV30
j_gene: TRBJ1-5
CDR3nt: TGTGCCTGGAGTGACCGAGCAGGCAATCAGCCCCAGCATTTT
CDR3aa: CAWSDRAGNQPQHF

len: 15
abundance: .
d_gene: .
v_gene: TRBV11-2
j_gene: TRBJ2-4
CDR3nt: TGTGCCAGCAGCTCCCGGCGCCAGGGGAGGGACATTCAGTACTTC
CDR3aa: CASSSRRQGRDIQYF

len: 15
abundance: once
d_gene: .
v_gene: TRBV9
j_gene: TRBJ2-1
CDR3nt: TGTGCCAGCAGCGTAGGCCTAGGTTCTGGCAATGAGCAGTTCTTC
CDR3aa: CASSVGLGSGNEQFF

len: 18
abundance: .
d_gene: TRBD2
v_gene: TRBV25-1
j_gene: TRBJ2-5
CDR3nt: TGTGCCAGCAGTGAATATAAGGGTAGCGGGAGAAGGCGAGAGACCCAGTACTTC
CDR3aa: CASSEYKGSGRRRETQYF

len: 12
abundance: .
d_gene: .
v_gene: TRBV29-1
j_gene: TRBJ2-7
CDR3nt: TGCAGCGCAGGAGGAAGCTCCTACGAGCAGTACTTC
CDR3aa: CSAGGSSYEQYF

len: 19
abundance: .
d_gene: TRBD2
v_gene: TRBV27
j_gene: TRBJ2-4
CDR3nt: TGTGCCAGCAGTCCGGGACTAGCGGGAGGGGTAGGGAGGCAAAACATTCAGTACTTC
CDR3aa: CASSPGLAGGVGRQNIQYF

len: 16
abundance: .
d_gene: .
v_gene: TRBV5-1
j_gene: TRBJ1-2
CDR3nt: TGCGCCAGCAGCCAACGGACCGGGACGGGCTTCTATGGCTACACCTTC
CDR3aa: CASSQRTGTGFYGYTF

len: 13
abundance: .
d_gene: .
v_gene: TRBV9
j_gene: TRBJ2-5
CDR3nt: TGTGCCAGCAGCGTATCGGGGACGGCGACCCAGTACTTC
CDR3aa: CASSVSGTATQYF

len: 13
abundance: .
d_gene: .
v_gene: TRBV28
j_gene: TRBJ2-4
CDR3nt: TGTGCCAGCAGCTCTGGGGGCGGGGGCATTCAGTACTTC
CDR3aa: CASSSGGGGIQYF

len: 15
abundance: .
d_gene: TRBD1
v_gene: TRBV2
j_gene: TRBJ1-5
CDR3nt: TGTGCCAGCAGTCTCCGGACAGGGTGGAATCAGCCCCAGCATTTT
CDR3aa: CASSLRTGWNQPQHF

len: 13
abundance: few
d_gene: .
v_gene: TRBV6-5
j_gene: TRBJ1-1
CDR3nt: TGTGCCAGCAGTTACTCGTTAACCAAGGAAGCTTTCTTT
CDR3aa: CASSYSLTKEAFF

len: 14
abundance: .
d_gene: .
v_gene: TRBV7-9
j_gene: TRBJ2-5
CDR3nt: TGTGCCAGCAGCCCAGGGGGGCCCCAAGAGACCCAGTACTTC
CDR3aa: CASSPGGPQETQYF

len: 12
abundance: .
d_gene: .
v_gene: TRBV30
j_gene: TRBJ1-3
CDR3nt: TGTGCCTGGGGATTCTCTGGAAACACCATATATTTT
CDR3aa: CAWGFSGNTIYF

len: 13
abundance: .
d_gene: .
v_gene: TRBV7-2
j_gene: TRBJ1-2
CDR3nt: TGTGCCAGCAGGGGTGGGACGGACTATGGCTACACCTTC
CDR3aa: CASRGGTDYGYTF

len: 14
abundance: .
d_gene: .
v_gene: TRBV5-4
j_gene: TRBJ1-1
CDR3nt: TGTGCCAGCAGCTTGGAATTGTCGACCACTGAAGCTTTCTTT
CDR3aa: CASSLELSTTEAFF

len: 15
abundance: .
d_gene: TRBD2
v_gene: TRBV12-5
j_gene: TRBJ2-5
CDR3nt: TGTGCTAGTGGTTCCTCCGGACTAGCCTCGGAGACCCAGTACTTC
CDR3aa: CASGSSGLASETQYF

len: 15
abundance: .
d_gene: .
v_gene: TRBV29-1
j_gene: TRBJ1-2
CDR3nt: TGCAGCGTTGACAGGGGCAGGCGATCGGACTATGGCTACACCTTC
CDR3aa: CSVDRGRRSDYGYTF

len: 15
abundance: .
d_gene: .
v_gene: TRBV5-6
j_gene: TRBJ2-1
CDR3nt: TGTGCCAGCAGCTTCCAGGGCGGCTCCTACAATGAGCAGTTCTTC
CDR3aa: CASSFQGGSYNEQFF

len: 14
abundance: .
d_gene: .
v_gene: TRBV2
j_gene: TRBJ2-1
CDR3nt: TGTGCCAGCAGCGCTCGTGTCACCTACAATGAGCAGTTCTTC
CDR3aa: CASSARVTYNEQFF

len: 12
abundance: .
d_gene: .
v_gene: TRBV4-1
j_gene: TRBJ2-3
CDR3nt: TGCGCCAGCAGCCAATCCGGGGCTACGCAGTATTTT
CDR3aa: CASSQSGATQYF

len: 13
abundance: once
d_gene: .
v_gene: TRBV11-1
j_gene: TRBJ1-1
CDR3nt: TGTGCCAGCAGCCTAGACCATAACACTGAAGCTTTCTTT
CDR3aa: CASSLDHNTEAFF

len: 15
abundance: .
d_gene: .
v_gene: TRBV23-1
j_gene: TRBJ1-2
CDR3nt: TGCGCCAGCAGTCATATTCAGGGGCAGGGAGGTGGCTACACCTTC
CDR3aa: CASSHIQGQGGGYTF

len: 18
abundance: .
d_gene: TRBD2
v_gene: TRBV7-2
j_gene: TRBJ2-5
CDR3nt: TGTGCCAGCAGCTTAGTCGATTTCTTATGGACTAGCGAGGAGACCCAGTACTTC
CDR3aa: CASSLVDFLWTSEETQYF

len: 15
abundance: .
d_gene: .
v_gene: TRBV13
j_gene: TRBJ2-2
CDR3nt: TGTGCCAGCAGCTCGACTGAGCGGCGCACCGGGGAGCTGTTTTTT
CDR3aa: CASSSTERRTGELFF

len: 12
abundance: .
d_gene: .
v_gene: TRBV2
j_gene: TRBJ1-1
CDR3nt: TGTGCCAGCACCCCCCCGAACACTGAAGCTTTCTTT
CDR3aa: CASTPPNTEAFF

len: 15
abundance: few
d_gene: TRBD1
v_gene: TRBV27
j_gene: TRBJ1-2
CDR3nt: TGTGCCAGCAGACATGCCCTGGACAGGGAAGATGGCTACACCTTC
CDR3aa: CASRHALDREDGYTF

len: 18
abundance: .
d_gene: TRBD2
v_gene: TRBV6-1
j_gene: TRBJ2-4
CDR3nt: TGTGCCAGCAGTGATGCCCTTAGGGATAGCGGGAGTCGAAGGATTCAGTACTTC
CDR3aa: CASSDALRDSGSRRIQYF

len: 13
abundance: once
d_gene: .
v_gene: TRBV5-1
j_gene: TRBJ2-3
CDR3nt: TGCGCCAGCAGCTTGGGACCCACAGATACGCAGTATTTT
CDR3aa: CASSLGPTDTQYF